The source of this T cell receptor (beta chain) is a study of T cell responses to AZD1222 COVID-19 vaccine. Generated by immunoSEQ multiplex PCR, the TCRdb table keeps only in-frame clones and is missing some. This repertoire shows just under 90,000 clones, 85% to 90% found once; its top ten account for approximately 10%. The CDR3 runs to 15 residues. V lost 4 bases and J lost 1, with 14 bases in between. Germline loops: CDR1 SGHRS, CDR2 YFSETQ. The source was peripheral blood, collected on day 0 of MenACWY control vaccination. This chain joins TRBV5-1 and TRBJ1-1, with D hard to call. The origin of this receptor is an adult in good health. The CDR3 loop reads CASSPSTAGNTEAFF. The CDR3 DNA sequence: TGCGCCAGCAGCCCGTCGACGGCCGGGAACACTGAAGCTTTCTTT.